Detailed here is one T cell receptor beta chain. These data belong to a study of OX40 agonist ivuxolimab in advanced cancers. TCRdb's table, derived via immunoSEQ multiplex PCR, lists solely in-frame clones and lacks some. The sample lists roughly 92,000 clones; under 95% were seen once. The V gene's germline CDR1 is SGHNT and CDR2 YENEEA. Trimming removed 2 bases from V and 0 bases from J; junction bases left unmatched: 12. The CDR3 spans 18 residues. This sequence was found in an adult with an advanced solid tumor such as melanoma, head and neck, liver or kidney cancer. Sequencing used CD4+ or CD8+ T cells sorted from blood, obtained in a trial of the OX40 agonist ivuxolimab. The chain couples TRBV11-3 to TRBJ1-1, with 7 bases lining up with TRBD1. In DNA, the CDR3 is TGTGCCAGCAGCTTAAGGCCCTTCGGAACAGGGGTGAACACTGAAGCTTTCTTT. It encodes CASSLRPFGTGVNTEAFF.